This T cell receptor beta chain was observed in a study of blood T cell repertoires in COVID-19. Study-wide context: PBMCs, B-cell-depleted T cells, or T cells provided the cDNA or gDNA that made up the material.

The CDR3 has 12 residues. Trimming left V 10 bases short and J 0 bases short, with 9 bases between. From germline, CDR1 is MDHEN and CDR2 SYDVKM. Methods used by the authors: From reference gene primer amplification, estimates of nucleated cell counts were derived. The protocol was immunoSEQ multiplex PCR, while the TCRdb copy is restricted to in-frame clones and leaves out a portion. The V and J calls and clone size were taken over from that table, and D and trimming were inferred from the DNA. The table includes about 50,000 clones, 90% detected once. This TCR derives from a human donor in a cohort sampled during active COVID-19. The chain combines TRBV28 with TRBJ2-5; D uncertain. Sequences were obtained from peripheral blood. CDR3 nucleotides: TGTGCCACCAGCAGGAACCAAGAGACCCAGTACTTC. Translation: CATSRNQETQYF. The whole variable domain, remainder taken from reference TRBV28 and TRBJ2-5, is DVKVTQSSRYLVKRTGEKVFLECVQDMDHENMFWYRQDPGLGLRLIYFSYDVKMKEKGDIPEGYSVSREKKERFSLILESASTNQTSMYLCATSRNQETQYFGPGTRLLVL.